This T cell receptor beta chain comes out of a study of blood T cell repertoires in COVID-19. Sequenced by immunoSEQ multiplex PCR; TCRdb stores in-frame clones only, minus some. The repertoire holds roughly 250,000 clones, with 65% to 85% as singletons. Germline values: CDR1 SGHTS, CDR2 YDEGEE. V dropped 1 base and J dropped 7 bases, with 11 bases sitting between them. The CDR3 is made up of 13 amino acids. The V call is TRBV5-8, the J call TRBJ1-2; the D is unclear. The source material was peripheral blood. This clonotype was obtained from a woman aged 35 to 49 with active or convalescent COVID-19. The CDR3 region is CASSLFSNSGYTF. CDR3 nucleotides: TGTGCCAGCAGCTTGTTCTCCAACAGTGGCTACACCTTC.